The rows below give T cell receptor beta chains drawn from one sample of a study of shared clonotypes between healthy human individuals. Some clones are missing from TCRdb's copy, which holds only in-frame ones; the method was immunoSEQ multiplex PCR. This table has a few million clones, roughly 90% appearing once. The sequenced material came from naive CD4+ T cells from PBMCs. The receptors were sampled from a man aged 18 to 29 in good health. Some clones in this sample may be carry-over from other donors' samples. The CDR3 runs from the conserved cysteine through the conserved F or W. Fields, in order: J gene, D gene, V gene, clone size, CDR3 DNA, CDR3 protein. The D gene is left open where the match is weak. Size values are once, few and many counts, or a class for expanded clones, and some rows have none.

TRBJ2-5 | TRBD1 | TRBV29-1 | . | TGCAGCGTCGACGGACAGGGAGAAGAGACCCAGTACTTC | CSVDGQGEETQYF
TRBJ2-7 | TRBD1 | TRBV6-1 | few | TGTGCCAGCAGTATGGGACAGGGTCCCTACGAGCAGTACTTC | CASSMGQGPYEQYF
TRBJ2-3 | . | TRBV28 | . | TGTGCCAGCAACGGGACTCCTTTTACGCAGTATTTT | CASNGTPFTQYF
TRBJ1-5 | TRBD1 | TRBV28 | . | TGTGCCAGCAGATTAGGGACAGGGTCGAGCAATCAGCCCCAGCATTTT | CASRLGTGSSNQPQHF
TRBJ1-4 | . | TRBV5-1 | . | TGCGCCAGCAGCATACTCTCAGGGGAAGTAGAGGAAAAACTGTTTTTT | CASSILSGEVEEKLFF
TRBJ2-2 | . | TRBV5-4 | . | TGTGCCAGCAGCTTGCCAGGGTTAACCGGGGAGCTGTTTTTT | CASSLPGLTGELFF
TRBJ2-7 | TRBD1 | TRBV2 | . | TGTGCCAGCAGCGCGCAGGGGGCAGACGAGCAGTACTTC | CASSAQGADEQYF
TRBJ1-4 | TRBD1 | TRBV29-1 | . | TGCAGCGTTATGGTTGGGACAGGGGGCTCGGAACTGTTTTTT | CSVMVGTGGSELFF
TRBJ2-1 | TRBD1 | TRBV18 | . | TGTGCCAGCTCATATGACAGGGACAGGGGTTACAATGAGCAGTTCTTC | CASSYDRDRGYNEQFF
TRBJ2-7 | . | TRBV11-2 | . | TGTGCCAGCAGCTTACTGGGACAAACCTACGAGCAGTACTTC | CASSLLGQTYEQYF
TRBJ1-6 | . | TRBV4-1 | . | TGCGCCAGCAGCCAAGTGGGGGCGGGGCTACGGTCACCCCTCCACTTT | CASSQVGAGLRSPLHF
TRBJ2-1 | TRBD2 | TRBV28 | . | TGTGCCACCAAACTAGCGGGAGCAAGGAATGAGCAGTTCTTC | CATKLAGARNEQFF
TRBJ1-4 | . | TRBV18 | once | TGTGCCAGCTCACCCAGACAGGACCCTAATGAAAAACTGTTTTTT | CASSPRQDPNEKLFF
TRBJ1-2 | . | TRBV30 | . | TGTGCCTGGAGTGTAAGTTGGGGCGCTACGGGCTACACCTTC | CAWSVSWGATGYTF
TRBJ1-2 | . | TRBV28 | . | TGTGCCAGCAACTTCCCTGGGACCACGTGGGGCTACACCTTC | CASNFPGTTWGYTF
TRBJ1-2 | TRBD1 | TRBV5-4 | . | TGTGCCAGCAGCCGAGGGACAGCTAACTATGGCTACACCTTC | CASSRGTANYGYTF
TRBJ1-3 | TRBD1 | TRBV9 | . | TGTGCCAGCAGCTACCAGGGGGACCGTTACCTCTCTGGAAACACCATATATTTT | CASSYQGDRYLSGNTIYF
TRBJ1-2 | . | TRBV19 | . | TGTGCCAGTAGTCCCCGAGGGACCGACTATGGCTACACCTTC | CASSPRGTDYGYTF
TRBJ2-1 | . | TRBV5-1 | . | TGCGCCAGCAGCCGCGGGGCGGTGTCCCCCTACAATGAGCAGTTCTTC | CASSRGAVSPYNEQFF
TRBJ1-1 | TRBD1 | TRBV5-1 | . | TGCGCCAGCAGCAGGGGACAGGCGAACACTGAAGCTTTCTTT | CASSRGQANTEAFF
TRBJ1-2 | TRBD1 | TRBV27 | once | TGTGCCAGCAGTTTTACCGACAGGGGGCAATGGGGCTACACCTTC | CASSFTDRGQWGYTF
TRBJ2-2 | TRBD1 | TRBV5-1 | . | TGCGCCAGCAGTCTTCCGGGACAGGCCGACACCGGGGAGCTGTTTTTT | CASSLPGQADTGELFF
TRBJ2-1 | TRBD2 | TRBV30 | once | TGTGCCTGGATGGGAAGACCGGGACTAGCGGGTTTGGGGAGCTCCTACAATGAGCAGTTCTTC | CAWMGRPGLAGLGSSYNEQFF
TRBJ1-2 | . | TRBV28 | . | TGTGCCAGCAGCCAAGGGACTCCTAACTATGGCTACACCTTC | CASSQGTPNYGYTF
TRBJ1-2 | TRBD1 | TRBV2 | . | TGTGCCAGCAGAGGGACAGGGGGCGCTTATGGCTACACCTTC | CASRGTGGAYGYTF
TRBJ1-5 | . | TRBV6-1 | . | TGTGCCAGCAGTGAACGGGGCAGGGTTGATCAGCCCCAGCATTTT | CASSERGRVDQPQHF
TRBJ2-1 | . | TRBV6-4 | . | TGTGCCAGCAGTGACTTCTACAATGAGCAGTTCTTC | CASSDFYNEQFF
TRBJ2-1 | . | TRBV5-1 | few | TGCGCCAGCAGCTTGGGGAGCTCCTACAATGAGCAGTTCTTC | CASSLGSSYNEQFF
TRBJ2-7 | . | TRBV5-6 | . | TGTGCCAGCAGCTACCATCGGGACGAGCAGTACTTC | CASSYHRDEQYF
TRBJ2-4 | TRBD2 | TRBV7-2 | . | TGTGCCAGCAGCCTACTAGCGGGAGCCAAAAACATTCAGTACTTC | CASSLLAGAKNIQYF
TRBJ1-1 | . | TRBV6-5 | . | TGTGCCAGCAGTTACTCGACTGGAACCGAAGCTTTCTTT | CASSYSTGTEAFF
TRBJ2-7 | . | TRBV5-4 | . | TGTGCCAGCAGCTTGGGCAGTTCTTTCGAGCAGTACTTC | CASSLGSSFEQYF
TRBJ2-1 | . | TRBV7-9 | . | TGTGCCAGCAGCTTCTCAAACTCCTACAATGAGCAGTTCTTC | CASSFSNSYNEQFF
TRBJ2-2 | TRBD2 | TRBV27 | . | TGTGCCAGCAGTGCCCTCGGAGGGACTAGCGGGATTTTGGGGGAGCTGTTTTTT | CASSALGGTSGILGELFF
TRBJ2-7 | . | TRBV2 | . | TGTGCCAGCAGCGGGACACGAAAGATCTACGAGCAGTACTTC | CASSGTRKIYEQYF
TRBJ2-5 | TRBD2 | TRBV5-1 | . | TGCGCCAGCAGCCCCGGGACTAGCAGCCTCCTCCAAGAGACCCAGTACTTC | CASSPGTSSLLQETQYF
TRBJ2-5 | . | TRBV6-5 | once | TGTGCCAGCGCCGGGGCAGGGGGGCTTGAGACCCAGTACTTC | CASAGAGGLETQYF
TRBJ2-3 | . | TRBV5-6 | . | TGTGCCAGCAGCTCCATGGGGACTGCTGCTTCAGATACGCAGTATTTT | CASSSMGTAASDTQYF
TRBJ1-1 | TRBD1 | TRBV29-1 | . | TGCAGCGTAGACGGACAGGGGGCAGGTGAAGCTTTCTTT | CSVDGQGAGEAFF
TRBJ2-7 | TRBD2 | TRBV28 | . | TGTGCCAGCAGTTCTCCTGCACTAGCGGGAGTCTCCTACGAGCAGTACTTC | CASSSPALAGVSYEQYF
TRBJ2-2 | TRBD2 | TRBV7-9 | few | TGTGCCAGCAGCTTTGCTAGCGGGAGTTTGACCGGGGAGCTGTTTTTT | CASSFASGSLTGELFF
TRBJ2-2 | TRBD2 | TRBV7-7 | . | TGTGCCAGCAGCCGACTGGGGAGGGCAGGCGGGGAGCTGTTTTTT | CASSRLGRAGGELFF
TRBJ1-5 | . | TRBV15 | . | TGTGCCACCAGCAAGGCCGGATACAGTCAGCCCCAGCATTTT | CATSKAGYSQPQHF
TRBJ2-5 | . | TRBV28 | . | TGTGCCAGCAGTCTCAGGGGATTTAGAGAGACCCAGTACTTC | CASSLRGFRETQYF
TRBJ2-1 | TRBD2 | TRBV4-1 | . | TGCGCCAGCAACCCCGGGGGGGCCTCCTACAATGAGCAGTTCTTC | CASNPGGASYNEQFF
TRBJ2-4 | . | TRBV19 | . | TGTGCCAGTAGTACAGGGCTAATAGCCAAAAACATTCAGTACTTC | CASSTGLIAKNIQYF
TRBJ2-7 | . | TRBV19 | . | TGTGCCAGTAGTATAAGACGGCGCGCAGGGGTGTACGAGCAGTACTTC | CASSIRRRAGVYEQYF